This T cell receptor (beta chain) was found in a study of T cell responses to AZD1222 COVID-19 vaccine. As regards this clone: The antigen is unknown.

TCRdb keeps only in-frame clones here, not all; method: immunoSEQ multiplex PCR. The table has under 140,000 clones, about 87% seen once; the top ten hold roughly 15%. Findings and limits, study-wide: A rise in Spike-specific TCR breadth and depth followed two AZD1222 doses. At 160-218 and 743-854, vaccine-associated CD4 TCRs were dominant, and they spanned spike. Scientists sampled the repertoires only once the peak T cell response had passed.

Germline V gives CDR1 LGHDT, CDR2 YNNKEL (reference sequence). This CDR3 spans 17 amino acids. V dropped 3 bases and J dropped 0 bases, with 15 bases sitting between them. Pooled in the analysis were second doses at about 4 or about 12 weeks. Material: peripheral blood, obtained 28 days after the second AZD1222 dose. V usage is TRBV3-1 (or the pseudogene TRBV3-2) and J usage is TRBJ1-3; the D is unclear. This sequence was found in an adult who received the AZD1222 COVID-19 vaccine. CDR3: CASSQRPAGFSGNTIYF. DNA of the CDR3: TGTGCCAGCAGCCAGCGCCCCGCGGGGTTCTCTGGAAACACCATATATTTT.